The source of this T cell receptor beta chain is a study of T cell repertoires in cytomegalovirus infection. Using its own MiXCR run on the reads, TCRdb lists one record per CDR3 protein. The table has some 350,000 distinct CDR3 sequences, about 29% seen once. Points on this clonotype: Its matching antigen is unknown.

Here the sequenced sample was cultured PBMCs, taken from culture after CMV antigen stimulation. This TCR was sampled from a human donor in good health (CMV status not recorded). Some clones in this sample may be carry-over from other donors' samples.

In DNA, the CDR3 is TGTGCCAGCATCGAAGGTTGGGGAAACGGCGGAAACACCATATATTTT. Translation gives CASIEGWGNGGNTIYF. The genes are TRBV6-1 and TRBJ1-3; D unresolved. The V gene lost 7 bases and the J gene lost 4 bases, with 20 bases spanning the gap. In germline, CDR1 is MNHNS, CDR2 SASEGT. The length of the CDR3 is 16 residues.